This T cell receptor (beta chain) stems from a study of cytomegalovirus exposure and HLA in healthy donors. This clone was detected a few times. Its specificity is unknown. Study conclusions and caveats: TCR sequences were mostly rare, though some public TCRs occurred in many donors. Accurate prediction of HLA-A and HLA-B alleles (for most subjects) was reportedly achieved from TCR beta sequences.

With 60 Vbeta and 13 Jbeta primers, the PCR was carried out. Here immunoSEQ multiplex PCR was the method, and the copy in TCRdb shows in-frame clones only, minus some. The table shows approximately 130,000 clones, with about 77% occurring only once. Germline V CDR1 and CDR2: MDHEN, SYDVKM. V shed 6 bases, J shed 3 bases, and the junction held 11 bases outside the gene matches. This CDR3 is 16 amino acids long. The chain uses TRBV28 and TRBJ1-3, with 7 nucleotides matching TRBD1. The receptor was derived from a woman aged 40 to 55 in good health and CMV-seronegative. Sequenced sample: PBMCs. CDR3 loop: CASSVGDSSFGNTIYF. CDR3 coding DNA: TGTGCCAGCAGCGTTGGGGACAGTTCTTTTGGAAACACCATATATTTT.